What follows are 26 T cell receptor beta chains derived from one specimen sequenced in a study of blood T cell repertoires in COVID-19. Clones were sequenced by immunoSEQ multiplex PCR, and TCRdb holds only the in-frame ones, with some missing. The table has hundreds of thousands of clones, about 87% seen once. Sequencing used peripheral blood. These receptors came from a woman between 50 and 59 years old with COVID-19, enrolled during active disease.

This rearrangement joins TRBV27 to TRBJ1-5; D is uncertain. Trimming stripped 5 bases from V and 2 bases from J, with 13 bases between. This CDR3 is 15 amino acids long. Germline V gives CDR1 MNHEY, CDR2 SMNVEV (reference sequence). DNA for the CDR3: TGTGCCAGCAGTGCCCTGACAAGTGGCAATCAGCCCCAGCATTTT. Amino acid sequence: CASSALTSGNQPQHF.

This clone was counted between two and nine times. The V gene is TRBV29-1, the J gene TRBJ1-2; 11 nucleotides align to TRBD1. V shed 6 bases and J 4 bases; nucleotides not matched to a gene: 13. CDR1 and CDR2 (germline): SQVTM, ANQGSEA. The CDR3 runs to 16 residues. The chain's CDR3 is CSVAGQGEGWAYGYTF. The CDR3 coding sequence is TGCAGCGTCGCGGGACAGGGGGAGGGATGGGCCTATGGCTACACCTTC.

The V and J genes are TRBV3-1 (or the pseudogene TRBV3-2) and TRBJ1-2; D uncertain. The V end lost 4 bases, the J end lost 8 bases, and 17 bases lay between the germline ends. The CDR3 contains 14 residues. CDR1 is LGHDT, CDR2 YNNKEL, per germline (reference sequence). This CDR3 is CASSRSSEGGGYTF. As DNA, the CDR3 is TGTGCCAGCAGCCGGAGCTCGGAGGGTGGGGGCTACACCTTC.

The rearrangement links TRBV27 to TRBJ1-5; perhaps TRBD1 as D (6 bases). Germline values: CDR1 MNHEY, CDR2 SMNVEV (reference sequence). V lost 3 bases and J lost 0, with 15 bases in between. This CDR3 has 17 residues. As DNA, the CDR3 is TGTGCCAGCAGTTTTATAGGGGACATCTTTAGCAATCAGCCCCAGCATTTT. As protein: CASSFIGDIFSNQPQHF.

The V call is TRBV2, the J call TRBJ2-1; 9 bases are a match to TRBD2. Germline CDR1 SNHLY, CDR2 FYNNEI. CDR3 length: 14 residues. V lost 6 bases to trimming and J lost 6 bases; unmatched junction nucleotides: 6. Here the CDR3 DNA reads TGTGCCAGCAGAGGGACTAGCAATCCCAATGAGCAGTTCTTC. Its protein product is CASRGTSNPNEQFF.

In DNA form, the CDR3 reads TGTGCCAGCACAGGATATAACACTGAAGCTTTCTTT. It is translated as CASTGYNTEAFF. The V and J genes are TRBV5-6 and TRBJ1-1; D not resolved. This CDR3 contains 12 residues. V was trimmed by 6 bases and J by 2 bases, leaving 8 bases between them. Germline-derived CDR1 and CDR2 are SGHDT and YYEEEE.

This chain connects TRBV6-5 to TRBJ2-7; 12 bases are shared with TRBD2. Trimming removed 4 bases from V and 6 bases from J; junction bases left unmatched: 4. The CDR3 spans 14 residues. Germline CDR1 is MNHEY and CDR2 is SVGAGI. CDR3 bases: TGTGCCAGCAGTTGGACTAGCGGGGCGTCCGAGCAGTACTTC. Residues: CASSWTSGASEQYF.

V usage is TRBV15 and J usage is TRBJ1-6; maybe TRBD1 (5 bases). This CDR3 is built from 14 residues. Germline lookup yields CDR1 LNHNV and CDR2 YYDKDF (reference sequence). The V end was cut by 3 bases, the J end by 9 bases, with 12 bases between. The CDR3 DNA reads TGTGCCACCAGCAGGGACATGGGAGGTTCACCCCTCCACTTT. Translation: CATSRDMGGSPLHF. Complete variable domain (other parts from reference TRBV15 and TRBJ1-6): DAMVIQNPRYQVTQFGKPVTLSCSQTLNHNVMYWYQQKSSQAPKLLFHYYDKDFNNEADTPDNFQSRRPNTSFCFLDIRSPGLGDTAMYLCATSRDMGGSPLHFGNGTRLTVT.

The chain recombines TRBV3-1 (or the pseudogene TRBV3-2) with TRBJ2-2; 7 nucleotides match TRBD2. The CDR3 has 13 amino acids. Germline assignment: CDR1 LGHDT and CDR2 YNNKEL (reference sequence). The junction had 7 bases not matched to a gene; V was cut back by 8 bases and J by 7 bases. CDR3 residues: CASGRLANGELFF. The CDR3 region has the DNA TGTGCCAGCGGGCGACTAGCAAACGGGGAGCTGTTTTTT.

The V gene is TRBV30, the J gene TRBJ1-1; 8 bases line up with TRBD1. V gave up 1 base and J gave up 5 bases; unmatched junction bases: 3. This CDR3 is 13 amino acids long. Germline CDR1 reads GTSNPN; CDR2 reads SVGIG (reference sequence). CDR3 amino acids: CAWSGTGLTEAFF. For the CDR3, the DNA is TGTGCCTGGAGTGGGACAGGGCTTACTGAAGCTTTCTTT.

This sequence joins TRBV5-1 and TRBJ2-7; 9 positions agree with TRBD1. CDR3 length: 13 amino acids. J lost 9 bases, V lost 2 bases, and 6 bases had no gene match. CDR1 and CDR2 (germline): SGHRS, YFSETQ. The DNA for the CDR3 is TGCGCCAGCAGCTTATTACCGGGACAGGGGCAGTACTTC. Translation: CASSLLPGQGQYF.

The chain couples TRBV9 to TRBJ2-2; TRBD2 aligns across 13 bases. The junction had 6 bases not matched to a gene; V was cut back by 7 bases and J by 6 bases. The CDR3 has 15 amino acids. The germline V gene has CDR1 SGDLS and CDR2 YYNGEE. The CDR3 DNA reads as TGTGCCAGCCGAGGGACTAGCGGGGATGCCGGGGAGCTGTTTTTT. As protein: CASRGTSGDAGELFF.

This clone was detected a few times. The genes are TRBV30 and TRBJ1-3; D perhaps matches TRBD1 (5 bases). Germline V lookup: CDR1 GTSNPN, CDR2 SVGIG (reference sequence). The ends were cut back, 2 bases at V and 4 bases at J, with 9 bases in the middle. The CDR3 covers 13 residues. CDR3 sequence: CAWSKGSGNTIYF. The CDR3 DNA follows: TGTGCCTGGAGTAAGGGGTCGGGAAACACCATATATTTT. Drawing the rest from reference TRBV30 and TRBJ1-3, the complete variable domain is SQTIHQWPATLVQPVGSPLSLECTVEGTSNPNLYWYRQAAGRGLQLLFYSVGIGQISSEVPQNLSASRPQDRQFILSSKKLLLSDSGFYLCAWSKGSGNTIYFGEGSWLTVV.

The chain couples TRBV27 to TRBJ2-1; D is possibly TRBD1 (6 bases). CDR3 size: 15 residues. The V end lost 6 bases, the J end lost 4 bases, and 16 bases lay between the germline ends. CDR1 is MNHEY, CDR2 SMNVEV, per germline (reference sequence). CDR3 bases: TGTGCCAGCAGGGTGGCGAGGGGGTTTTACAATGAGCAGTTCTTC. Translation: CASRVARGFYNEQFF.

The chain is built from TRBV11-2 and TRBJ1-2; D gene unclear. The germline gives CDR1 SGHAT, CDR2 FQNNGV. The CDR3 loop spans 13 amino acids. The V gene lost 1 base and the J gene lost 8 bases, with 11 bases spanning the gap. The CDR3 DNA follows: TGTGCCAGCAGCTTAGCGGGGAACGGAGGCTACACCTTC. Encoded protein: CASSLAGNGGYTF.

The rearrangement joins TRBV2 to TRBJ2-2; 7 bases match TRBD2. The CDR3 contains 14 residues. Trimming removed 10 bases from V and 4 bases from J; junction bases left unmatched: 9. Germline CDR1 is SNHLY and CDR2 is FYNNEI. Written as DNA, the CDR3 is TGTGCCACTTCTCTGGGACTACGCACCGGGGAGCTGTTTTTT. Its translation is CATSLGLRTGELFF.

This rearrangement joins TRBV6-1 to TRBJ1-6; no clear D gene. The CDR3 is 15 residues long. CDR1 and CDR2 (germline): MNHNS, SASEGT. V gave up 3 bases and J gave up 0 bases, with 6 bases separating them. CDR3 coding DNA: TGTGCCAGCAGTGACACGAGCTCCTATAATTCACCCCTCCACTTT. This sequence encodes CASSDTSSYNSPLHF.

The chain employs TRBV5-1 and TRBJ1-1; D possibly corresponds to TRBD1 (5 bases). This CDR3 region has 16 residues. Germline CDR1 SGHRS, CDR2 YFSETQ. The ends were cut back, 1 base at V and 1 base at J, with 14 bases in the middle. As DNA, the CDR3 is TGCGCCAGCAGCTTGAGGGTTGACAGCAGGAACACTGAAGCTTTCTTT. This gives the protein CASSLRVDSRNTEAFF.

The chain combines TRBV19 with TRBJ2-1; the D gene is possibly TRBD1 (5 bases). The CDR3 totals 13 residues. Trimming pared 10 bases from V and 6 bases from J, leaving 16 bases between. Germline assignment: CDR1 LNHDA and CDR2 SQIVND (reference sequence). CDR3 bases: TGTGCCACCTCCTTGGGGCGCCGCAATGAGCAGTTCTTC. Encoded protein: CATSLGRRNEQFF.

The gene calls are TRBV6-5 and TRBJ2-7; the D gene is possibly TRBD1 (5 bases). CDR1 MNHEY and CDR2 SVGAGI come from the germline V gene. The CDR3 is 13 residues long. Trimming shortened V by 8 bases and J by 3 bases, and 14 bases separated the two germline ends. CDR3 in DNA: TGTGCCAGCTGGGGCCCCTGGATCTACGAGCAGTACTTC. Translated: CASWGPWIYEQYF.

This chain links TRBV9 with TRBJ1-2; TRBD1 is a possible D gene (5 bases). V gave up 4 bases and J gave up 8 bases, with 21 bases separating them. This CDR3 spans 15 amino acids. The V gene's germline CDR1 is SGDLS and CDR2 YYNGEE. This chain's CDR3 is CASSPGVAGWLGYTF. CDR3 in DNA: TGTGCCAGCAGCCCCGGTGTGGCAGGGTGGTTAGGCTACACCTTC. Supplemented by reference TRBV9 and TRBJ1-2, the full variable domain reads DSGVTQTPKHLITATGQRVTLRCSPRSGDLSVYWYQQSLDQGLQFLIQYYNGEERAKGNILERFSAQQFPDLHSELNLSSLELGDSALYFCASSPGVAGWLGYTFGSGTRLTVV.

J is TRBJ2-1 and V is TRBV24-1; 7 bases are a match to TRBD2. This CDR3 contains 14 residues. The V and J ends lost 7 bases and 5 bases, in that order; junction bases with no gene match: 7. Germline V gene data show CDR1 as KGHDR and CDR2 as SFDVKD. CDR3 loop: CATSGAGPNNEQFF. For the CDR3, the DNA is TGTGCCACCAGCGGAGCGGGGCCGAACAATGAGCAGTTCTTC.

This clone was recorded a few times. This rearrangement joins TRBV30 to TRBJ1-5, with D tentatively TRBD1 (5 bases). Trimming took off 2 bases at V and 4 bases at J, with 12 bases between the two ends. Germline values: CDR1 GTSNPN, CDR2 SVGIG (reference sequence). This CDR3 has 14 residues. For the CDR3, the DNA is TGTGCCTGGAGTATTTCGACAGATAATCAGCCCCAGCATTTT. This translates into CAWSISTDNQPQHF.

This clone came up once. The V gene is TRBV20-1, the J gene TRBJ1-1; D is perhaps TRBD1 (6 bases). The CDR3 runs 15 residues. CDR1 and CDR2 from the germline V gene are DFQATT and SNEGSKA (reference sequence). V was cut by 3 bases and J by 4 bases, with 18 bases left in between. CDR3 in amino acids: CSASQGSGLGTEAFF. The CDR3, as DNA: TGCAGTGCTAGTCAGGGGTCGGGGCTGGGCACTGAAGCTTTCTTT.

J is TRBJ1-1 and V is TRBV2; the D is unclear. Germline CDR1 SNHLY, CDR2 FYNNEI. The CDR3 has 13 residues. The V end lost 1 base, the J end lost 6 bases, and 9 bases lay between the germline ends. Here the CDR3 DNA reads TGTGCCAGCAGTGAAGTGATCGGGGCTGAAGCTTTCTTT. Its translation: CASSEVIGAEAFF.

This rearrangement joins TRBV5-4 to TRBJ1-3; TRBD1 is a possible D gene (5 bases). Trimming cost V 0 bases and J 2 bases, with 9 bases left between them. The CDR3 runs to 15 residues. Germline values: CDR1 SGHNT, CDR2 YYREEE (reference sequence). The CDR3 region has the DNA TGTGCCAGCAGCTTGGATACAGGTACTGGAAACACCATATATTTT. Translated: CASSLDTGTGNTIYF. Variable domain in full (rest from reference TRBV5-4 and TRBJ1-3): ETGVTQSPTHLIKTRGQQVTLRCSSQSGHNTVSWYQQALGQGPQFIFQYYREEENGRGNFPPRFSGLQFPNYSSELNVNALELDDSALYLCASSLDTGTGNTIYFGEGSWLTVV.